The 30 T cell receptor beta chains given below trace back to one sample, sequenced in a study of shared clonotypes between healthy human individuals. The table came from immunoSEQ multiplex PCR; TCRdb's copy has only in-frame clones and leaves some out. The sample has around 1.5 million clones; 95% to 99% are singletons. Material for sequencing was naive CD4+ T cells sorted from blood. Subset indicated: CD45RA+ positively selected. The receptors were sampled from a man younger than 45 in good health.

This chain joins TRBV14 and TRBJ1-1; tentatively, D is TRBD1 (6 bases). Per the germline V gene, CDR1 is SGHDN and CDR2 is FVKESK. V dropped 1 base and J dropped 0 bases, with 12 bases sitting between them. The CDR3 consists of 16 residues. CDR3 DNA: TGTGCCAGCAGCCAAGTACAGGGCACCCTGAACACTGAAGCTTTCTTT. It codes for CASSQVQGTLNTEAFF.

The chain uses TRBV19 and TRBJ1-5, with TRBD1 matching 10 bases. Germline-derived CDR1 and CDR2 are LNHDA and SQIVND (reference sequence). The length of the CDR3 is 19 residues. V shed 4 bases and J 0 bases; nucleotides not matched to a gene: 12. The CDR3 loop is CASSTRQGARINSNQPQHF. The CDR3 region has the DNA TGTGCCAGTAGTACCAGACAGGGGGCGCGAATCAATAGCAATCAGCCCCAGCATTTT. Using reference TRBV19 and TRBJ1-5 for the parts outside the CDR3, the full variable domain is DGGITQSPKYLFRKEGQNVTLSCEQNLNHDAMYWYRQDPGQGLRLIYYSQIVNDFQKGDIAEGYSVSREKKESFPLTVTSAQKNPTAFYLCASSTRQGARINSNQPQHFGDGTRLSIL.

The chain joins TRBV28 to TRBJ1-1; D is possibly TRBD1 (6 bases). In germline, CDR1 is MDHEN, CDR2 SYDVKM. The CDR3 loop spans 15 amino acids. V was cut by 6 bases and J by 0 bases, with 14 bases left in between. The DNA of the CDR3 is TGTGCCAGCAGGGGCGAGGGGGGCTTGAACACTGAAGCTTTCTTT. It yields the protein CASRGEGGLNTEAFF.

Concerning this clone itself: This sample also contains other DNA sequences that code for the same CDR3. The chain combines TRBV18 with TRBJ1-5, with TRBD1 matching over 8 bases. This CDR3 is 14 amino acids long. The germline gives CDR1 KGHSH, CDR2 LQKENI. The J segment lost 5 bases and the V segment lost 6 bases, leaving 6 bases of the junction unmatched. CDR3 amino acids: CASSPDRGDQPQHF. The CDR3 DNA reads as TGTGCCAGCTCCCCCGACAGGGGAGATCAGCCCCAGCATTTT.

This clone was seen just once. This chain links TRBV28 with TRBJ2-7; D remains ambiguous. V lost 3 bases and J 7 bases, leaving 13 bases between the germline ends. The CDR3 extends over 13 amino acids. CDR1 and CDR2 from the germline V gene are MDHEN and SYDVKM. The CDR3 loop reads CASSFGRPREQYF. CDR3 DNA sequence: TGTGCCAGCAGTTTTGGACGGCCCCGGGAGCAGTACTTC.

The chain employs TRBV2 and TRBJ1-1; D call uncertain. The CDR3 runs to 13 residues. Germline CDR1 and CDR2: SNHLY and FYNNEI. V lost 4 bases to trimming and J lost 8 bases, with 14 bases between them. The CDR3 DNA reads as TGTGCCAGCAGTGGGATTAGGACGGGGGAAGCTTTCTTT. Translated: CASSGIRTGEAFF.

Concerning this clone itself: Other DNA sequences in this specimen translate into the identical CDR3. The CDR3 DNA reads as TGTGCCAGCAGTGACTCTAGCGGATCCTACAATGAGCAGTTCTTC. This sequence encodes CASSDSSGSYNEQFF. The chain couples TRBV6-4 to TRBJ2-1, with D perhaps matching TRBD2 (6 bases). CDR3 length: 15 amino acids. V lost 0 bases, J lost 1 base, and 7 bases lay in between. The germline CDR1 and CDR2 sequences are MRHNA and SNTAGT.

The chain joins TRBV5-3 to TRBJ1-1; D gene unclear. TRBV5-3 is an ORF for which the function is uncertain. Trimming left V 1 base short and J 4 bases short, with 8 bases between. The CDR3 runs to 13 residues. The CDR3 here is CARSLLRGTEAFF. Here the CDR3 DNA reads TGTGCCAGAAGCTTGTTGCGGGGCACTGAAGCTTTCTTT.

The chain links TRBV9 to TRBJ1-1; D gene ambiguous. V dropped 0 bases and J dropped 5 bases, with 14 bases sitting between them. Looked up from germline, CDR1 is SGDLS and CDR2 is YYNGEE. The CDR3 totals 15 residues. CDR3 protein: CASSVESVGDTEAFF. The CDR3 region has the DNA TGTGCCAGCAGCGTAGAATCGGTCGGGGATACTGAAGCTTTCTTT.

The chain joins TRBV10-3 to TRBJ1-4, with no clear D. The CDR3 totals 15 residues. The ends were cut back, 3 bases at V and 0 bases at J, with 8 bases in the middle. Germline CDR1 and CDR2: ENHRY and SYGVKD. The CDR3 bases are TGTGCCATCAGTGACTCCGCGTCAACTAATGAAAAACTGTTTTTT. Residues: CAISDSASTNEKLFF.

This chain connects TRBV4-1 to TRBJ2-3; 7 bases fit TRBD2. The CDR3 covers 15 residues. Trimming removed 0 bases from V and 2 bases from J; junction bases left unmatched: 2. Looked up from germline, CDR1 is MGHRA and CDR2 is YSYEKL. The CDR3 DNA reads as TGCGCCAGCAGCCAAGAAGCGGGAAACACAGATACGCAGTATTTT. Residues: CASSQEAGNTDTQYF.

The chain combines TRBV6-5 with TRBJ2-3; tentatively, D is TRBD1 (6 bases). The CDR3 spans 15 residues. Trimming cost V 7 bases and J 2 bases, with 16 bases left between them. CDR1 is MNHEY, CDR2 SVGAGI, per germline. In DNA, the CDR3 is TGTGCCAGCACCTCACCGGGACAAGTCACAGATACGCAGTATTTT. Translation gives CASTSPGQVTDTQYF.

The rearrangement links TRBV27 to TRBJ2-1; 10 nucleotides match TRBD2. The CDR3 is 16 amino acids. V gave up 5 bases and J gave up 5 bases; unmatched junction bases: 9. Germline V gene sequence: CDR1 MNHEY, CDR2 SMNVEV (reference sequence). CDR3 residues: CASSILTSGWNNEQFF. The CDR3 DNA sequence: TGTGCCAGCAGTATCCTGACTAGCGGGTGGAACAATGAGCAGTTCTTC.

V usage is TRBV7-3 and J usage is TRBJ2-7; 10 positions agree with TRBD1. This CDR3 is built from 15 residues. CDR1 is SGHTA and CDR2 is FQGTGA in the germline V gene. V shed 5 bases and J 2 bases; nucleotides not matched to a gene: 6. The CDR3 loop reads CASSPGQGIPYEQYF. For the CDR3, the DNA is TGTGCCAGCAGCCCGGGACAGGGGATCCCCTACGAGCAGTACTTC.

This rearrangement joins TRBV7-6 to TRBJ2-3; 16 bases align to TRBD2. J gave up 6 bases and V 1 base, and 4 bases lay outside the gene matches. The CDR3 has 17 amino acids. Per the germline V gene, CDR1 is SGHVS and CDR2 is FNYEAQ. This CDR3 reads CASSLGGTSGRADTQYF. In nucleotides, the CDR3 is TGTGCCAGCAGCTTAGGGGGGACTAGCGGGAGGGCCGATACGCAGTATTTT. Full variable domain (outside the CDR3, taken from reference TRBV7-6 and TRBJ2-3): GAGVSQSPRYKVTKRGQDVALRCDPISGHVSLYWYRQALGQGPEFLTYFNYEAQQDKSGLPNDRFSAERPEGSISTLTIQRTEQRDSAMYRCASSLGGTSGRADTQYFGPGTRLTVL.

The chain uses TRBV15 and TRBJ2-7; 10 positions match TRBD1. This CDR3 spans 15 amino acids. The V gene's germline CDR1 is LNHNV and CDR2 YYDKDF (reference sequence). V lost 1 base and J lost 7; bases outside the gene matches: 7. CDR3 in amino acids: CATSRVPTGGAEQYF. For the CDR3, the DNA is TGTGCCACCAGCAGAGTCCCGACAGGGGGCGCGGAGCAGTACTTC.

This chain uses TRBV4-2 with TRBJ2-1, with 8 bases lining up with TRBD2. The germline V gene encodes CDR1 LGHNA and CDR2 YNFKEQ. This CDR3 is 15 amino acids long. V trimming: 6 bases; J trimming: 0 bases; junction bases outside the gene matches: 4. The CDR3 loop reads CASRLAESSYNEQFF. CDR3 nucleotides: TGTGCCAGCAGACTAGCGGAGAGCTCCTACAATGAGCAGTTCTTC.

The chain is built from TRBV29-1 and TRBJ2-7, with TRBD1 matching 9 bases. CDR1 SQVTM and CDR2 ANQGSEA come from the germline V gene. The CDR3 sequence is 13 residues long. V lost 8 bases to trimming and J lost 6 bases; unmatched junction nucleotides: 11. The CDR3 DNA is TGCAGCATCGCCGGGACAGGGTTAGGCGAGCAGTACTTC. Translated, it gives CSIAGTGLGEQYF.

Turning to this clone: This CDR3 is also generated by other DNA sequences in the sample. The chain is built from TRBV28 and TRBJ1-2; D remains unclear. Trimming removed 1 base from V and 6 bases from J, with 6 bases in between. Germline CDR1 and CDR2: MDHEN and SYDVKM. CDR3 length: 12 residues. CDR3 sequence reads: CASSLLLDGYTF. For the CDR3, the DNA is TGTGCCAGCAGTTTATTGTTGGATGGCTACACCTTC.

The chain uses TRBV2 and TRBJ2-5; TRBD1 aligns across 9 bases. The V and J ends lost 6 bases and 5 bases, in that order; junction bases with no gene match: 7. Germline-derived CDR1 and CDR2 are SNHLY and FYNNEI. The CDR3 totals 14 residues. In nucleotides, the CDR3 is TGTGCCAGCAGGAACAGGGGGCCGGGGGAGACCCAGTACTTC. Its protein is CASRNRGPGETQYF. The full variable domain, rest sourced from reference TRBV2 and TRBJ2-5, is EPEVTQTPSHQVTQMGQEVILRCVPISNHLYFYWYRQILGQKVEFLVSFYNNEISEKSEIFDDQFSVERPDGSNFTLKIRSTKLEDSAMYFCASRNRGPGETQYFGPGTRLLVL.

CDR3 sequence reads: CASSKSGSGDEQFF. The DNA of the CDR3 is TGTGCCAGTAGTAAGAGCGGGAGCGGTGATGAGCAGTTCTTC. The rearrangement uses TRBV19 and TRBJ2-1, with TRBD2 identical over 8 bases. The CDR3 extends over 14 amino acids. Per the germline V gene, CDR1 is LNHDA and CDR2 is SQIVND (reference sequence). V lost 4 bases and J lost 8; bases outside the gene matches: 7.

The chain joins TRBV6-5 to TRBJ1-4, with D possibly being TRBD1 (5 bases). The germline CDR1 and CDR2 sequences are MNHEY and SVGAGI. Trimming removed 4 bases from V and 0 bases from J, with 6 bases in between. The CDR3 consists of 14 residues. The CDR3 DNA reads TGTGCCAGCAGTTTAGGGGCAACTAATGAAAAACTGTTTTTT. Protein sequence: CASSLGATNEKLFF.

This chain joins TRBV9 and TRBJ1-4, with 9 bases that match TRBD1. V lost 0 bases to trimming and J lost 8 bases; unmatched junction nucleotides: 8. The CDR3 contains 16 residues. CDR1 is SGDLS and CDR2 is YYNGEE in the germline V gene. The CDR3 sequence: CASSVGTGGVNEKLFF. CDR3 in DNA: TGTGCCAGCAGCGTAGGCACAGGGGGCGTCAACGAAAAACTGTTTTTT.

V usage is TRBV11-3 and J usage is TRBJ2-1, with 8 positions matching TRBD1. V lost 5 bases, J lost 2 bases, and 8 bases stayed unmatched. The CDR3 has 16 residues. Germline-derived CDR1 and CDR2 are SGHNT and YENEEA. CDR3 amino acids: CASSHDRGRTYNEQFF. The CDR3 DNA sequence: TGTGCCAGCAGCCATGACAGGGGAAGGACCTACAATGAGCAGTTCTTC.

The chain joins TRBV14 to TRBJ2-1; 9 bases are shared with TRBD2. This CDR3 has 18 amino acids. The germline V gene has CDR1 SGHDN and CDR2 FVKESK. Trimming at V came to 3 bases and at J to 3 bases, leaving 12 bases not matched to a gene. CDR3 sequence (DNA): TGTGCCAGCAGCCAGCTCCTAATAGCGGGAGTAATCTACAATGAGCAGTTCTTC. This gives the protein CASSQLLIAGVIYNEQFF.

The count of this clone is one. The chain recombines TRBV28 with TRBJ2-7; tentatively, D is TRBD2 (5 bases). The V and J ends lost 8 bases and 7 bases respectively, with 21 bases between them. This CDR3 comprises 14 residues. The germline gives CDR1 MDHEN, CDR2 SYDVKM. This CDR3 reads CASASPEPGREQYF. CDR3 sequence (DNA): TGTGCCAGCGCTTCTCCGGAGCCTGGGAGAGAGCAGTACTTC.

V usage is TRBV5-1 and J usage is TRBJ2-5, with TRBD1 matching over 7 bases. Looked up from germline, CDR1 is SGHRS and CDR2 is YFSETQ. V was pared by 6 bases and J by 2 bases, with 10 bases of the junction left unmatched. The CDR3 sequence is 15 residues long. The CDR3 coding sequence is TGCGCCAGCACTCGGAGCGGACAGGCGCAAGAGACCCAGTACTTC. Translating it yields CASTRSGQAQETQYF.

The chain has TRBV4-2 and TRBJ2-5; 11 bases agree with TRBD2. The CDR3 has 18 residues. V lost 0 bases and J lost 3; bases outside the gene matches: 9. Looked up from germline, CDR1 is LGHNA and CDR2 is YNFKEQ. The CDR3 reads CASSQEIRLAGREETQYF. CDR3 bases: TGTGCCAGCAGCCAAGAGATCCGACTAGCGGGGAGGGAAGAGACCCAGTACTTC.

This CDR3 reads CASSLNRAGKVYEQYF. CDR3 bases: TGTGCCAGCAGCTTAAATCGCGCGGGAAAGGTCTACGAGCAGTACTTC. This sequence joins TRBV7-2 and TRBJ2-7; a weak D match, TRBD2 (6 bases). The CDR3 totals 16 residues. Per germline, CDR1 SGHTA and CDR2 FQGNSA. The ends were cut back, 2 bases at V and 3 bases at J, with 17 bases in the middle.

The V gene is TRBV10-3, the J gene TRBJ2-2; no clear D. The CDR3 extends over 13 amino acids. V was clipped by 2 bases and J by 6 bases, with 7 bases between them. CDR1 is ENHRY, CDR2 SYGVKD, per germline. Here the CDR3 DNA reads TGTGCCATCAGTGAGGAGGCAGCCGGGGAGCTGTTTTTT. Its protein is CAISEEAAGELFF.